Below are 20 T cell receptor beta chains sequenced from a single sample in a study of blood T cell repertoires in COVID-19. TCRdb's table, derived via immunoSEQ multiplex PCR, lists solely in-frame clones and lacks some. The profile shows 90,000 to 120,000 clones, 65% to 80% of them singletons. Sequencing was performed on peripheral blood. The receptors were gathered from a man in his 70s with active or convalescent COVID-19.

CDR3 in amino acids: CASSLEARTGELFF. CDR3 DNA: TGTGCCAGCAGCTTAGAAGCCAGGACCGGGGAGCTGTTTTTT. This chain uses TRBV7-2 with TRBJ2-2; no clear D. Germline lookup yields CDR1 SGHTA and CDR2 FQGNSA. V lost 1 base, J lost 5 bases, and 8 bases lay in between. CDR3 length: 14 amino acids.

This sequence joins TRBV5-6 and TRBJ2-1, with TRBD2 identical over 13 bases. Germline assignment: CDR1 SGHDT and CDR2 YYEEEE. V lost 4 bases, J lost 0 bases, and 10 bases stayed unmatched. This CDR3 has 19 amino acids. The CDR3 reads CASSAPGLAGFSSYNEQFF. The CDR3 DNA reads as TGTGCCAGCAGCGCACCGGGACTAGCGGGGTTCAGCTCCTACAATGAGCAGTTCTTC.

The chain recombines TRBV7-8 with TRBJ2-2; 7 nucleotides line up with TRBD1. CDR1 is SGHVS and CDR2 is FQNEAQ in the germline V gene. J gave up 6 bases and V 2 bases, and 15 bases lay outside the gene matches. The CDR3 covers 18 residues. The CDR3 spells CASSLSHMQGVFSGELFF. CDR3 DNA sequence: TGTGCCAGCAGCTTAAGTCATATGCAGGGGGTTTTTTCCGGGGAGCTGTTTTTT.

This chain connects TRBV11-3 to TRBJ1-1; a weak D match, TRBD1 (5 bases). This CDR3 is 13 amino acids long. The ends were cut back, 9 bases at V and 6 bases at J, with 17 bases in the middle. In germline, CDR1 is SGHNT, CDR2 YENEEA. The DNA of the CDR3 is TGTGCCAGTTTAGCGGGGGAGACGGCTGAAGCTTTCTTT. It codes for CASLAGETAEAFF.

The rearrangement links TRBV24-1 to TRBJ1-5, with TRBD1 matching over 7 bases. J was trimmed by 6 bases and V by 3 bases; bases with no gene match: 7. This CDR3 has 15 residues. CDR1 is KGHDR, CDR2 SFDVKD, per germline. CDR3 DNA: TGTGCCACCAGTGATCCACAGGGGACCGGTCAGCCCCAGCATTTT. It translates to CATSDPQGTGQPQHF.

The chain joins TRBV3-1 (or the pseudogene TRBV3-2) to TRBJ1-2; no firm D call. From germline, CDR1 is LGHDT and CDR2 YNNKEL (reference sequence). This CDR3 is 12 amino acids long. V lost 6 bases and J lost 6, with 11 bases in between. The CDR3 region has the DNA TGTGCCAGCAGTCCAGACGGAGATGGCTACACCTTC. Translated: CASSPDGDGYTF.

The table lists this clone with a few counts. This chain joins TRBV7-8 and TRBJ1-2, with TRBD1 as a possible D gene (6 bases). CDR1 SGHVS and CDR2 FQNEAQ come from the germline V gene. Trimming stripped 2 bases from V and 0 bases from J, with 10 bases between. CDR3 length: 15 residues. The CDR3 sequence is CASSLHPGANYGYTF. CDR3 DNA: TGTGCCAGCAGCTTACATCCAGGGGCTAACTATGGCTACACCTTC.

In DNA, the CDR3 is TGTGCTAGTGGTTCCTGGGCCGTCTATAATTCACCCCTCCACTTT. It encodes CASGSWAVYNSPLHF. This rearrangement joins TRBV12-5 to TRBJ1-6; no reliable D call. The CDR3 sequence is 15 residues long. In germline, CDR1 is LGHNT, CDR2 FRNRAP. Deletions cut 4 bases from V and 3 bases from J, with 10 bases between. The full variable domain, with the rest looked up from reference TRBV12-5 and TRBJ1-6, is DARVTQTPRHKVTEMGQEVTMRCQPILGHNTVFWYRQTMMQGLELLAYFRNRAPLDDSGMPKDRFSAEMPDATLATLKIQPSEPRDSAVYFCASGSWAVYNSPLHFGNGTRLTVT.

V usage is TRBV4-2 and J usage is TRBJ2-1; 11 nucleotides line up with TRBD2. Per germline, CDR1 LGHNA and CDR2 YNFKEQ. J lost 8 bases, V lost 1 base, and 1 base had no gene match. There are 14 residues in the CDR3. The CDR3 here is CASSQVAGGDEQFF. The CDR3 nucleotides read TGTGCCAGCAGCCAAGTAGCGGGGGGGGATGAGCAGTTCTTC.

The chain carries TRBV9 and TRBJ1-3, with D possibly being TRBD1 (5 bases). Per germline, CDR1 SGDLS and CDR2 YYNGEE. The CDR3 totals 15 residues. V lost 6 bases and J 0 bases, leaving 13 bases between the germline ends. CDR3 DNA: TGTGCCAGCACCCGGGGGAGGAGCTCTGGAAACACCATATATTTT. Translation gives CASTRGRSSGNTIYF.

The chain recombines TRBV28 with TRBJ2-1, with 7 positions matching TRBD2. Per germline, CDR1 MDHEN and CDR2 SYDVKM. The CDR3 loop spans 14 amino acids. J lost 2 bases, V lost 5 bases, and 3 bases had no gene match. The CDR3 reads CASSLAATYNEQFF. Written as DNA, the CDR3 is TGTGCCAGCAGTCTAGCGGCTACCTACAATGAGCAGTTCTTC.

This rearrangement joins TRBV7-2 to TRBJ2-1, with D tentatively TRBD1 (6 bases). CDR3 length: 15 amino acids. Germline CDR1 and CDR2: SGHTA and FQGNSA. Trimming removed 2 bases at V and 2 bases at J, with 10 bases between. The CDR3 loop is CASSLTDRTYNEQFF. The DNA for the CDR3 is TGTGCCAGCAGCTTAACGGACAGAACCTACAATGAGCAGTTCTTC. Complete variable domain (other parts from reference TRBV7-2 and TRBJ2-1): GAGVSQSPSNKVTEKGKDVELRCDPISGHTALYWYRQSLGQGLEFLIYFQGNSAPDKSGLPSDRFSAERTGGSVSTLTIQRTQQEDSAVYLCASSLTDRTYNEQFFGPGTRLTVL.

This clone was found once. V usage is TRBV29-1 and J usage is TRBJ1-2; D gene ambiguous. Germline-derived CDR1 and CDR2 are SQVTM and ANQGSEA. V lost 4 bases and J 5 bases, leaving 8 bases between the germline ends. The CDR3 covers 11 residues. CDR3 region: CSVARGYGYTF. CDR3 DNA sequence: TGCAGCGTTGCACGCGGGTATGGCTACACCTTC.

This clone was observed a handful of times. The chain links TRBV5-1 to TRBJ2-2; D is uncertain. Between the trimmed V and J ends, which lost 2 bases and 3 bases, there was a span of 8 bases. The germline gives CDR1 SGHRS, CDR2 YFSETQ. CDR3 length equals 14 residues. The CDR3 nucleotides are TGCGCCAGCAGCTTTATCGTAGACACCGGGGAGCTGTTTTTT. Amino acids: CASSFIVDTGELFF.

The J gene is TRBJ1-6, the V gene TRBV10-1; 9 bases map to TRBD1. The CDR3 totals 13 residues. Germline CDR1 WNHNN, CDR2 SYGVQD (reference sequence). The trim removed 8 bases at V and 7 bases at J, leaving 3 bases unmatched. The CDR3 loop is CASLTGGNSPLHF. The CDR3 DNA reads TGCGCCAGCCTGACAGGGGGGAATTCACCCCTCCACTTT.

J is TRBJ1-1 and V is TRBV11-2; 7 bases map to TRBD1. The length of the CDR3 is 13 residues. Germline CDR1 is SGHAT and CDR2 is FQNNGV. V gave up 5 bases and J gave up 6 bases; unmatched junction bases: 6. The CDR3 DNA reads TGTGCCAGCAGCCGACATGACAGGGCTGAAGCTTTCTTT. It translates to CASSRHDRAEAFF.

This clone was found a few times. The genes are TRBV4-1 and TRBJ2-1; TRBD2 agrees at 7 bases. Germline lookup yields CDR1 MGHRA and CDR2 YSYEKL. With V trimmed by 4 bases and J by 3 bases, 12 bases remained unmatched. The CDR3 length is 17 residues. The CDR3 region is CASSRLLGSGFYNEQFF. The CDR3 nucleotides read TGCGCCAGCAGCCGCCTTCTTGGTAGCGGGTTCTACAATGAGCAGTTCTTC.

The rearrangement links TRBV19 to TRBJ2-1; 7 nucleotides align to TRBD1. V lost 1 base to trimming and J lost 3 bases; unmatched junction nucleotides: 6. There are 16 residues in the CDR3. Germline CDR1 LNHDA, CDR2 SQIVND (reference sequence). The CDR3 bases are TGTGCCAGTAGTATAGGAGAGGGGACAGTCTACAATGAGCAGTTCTTC. This encodes CASSIGEGTVYNEQFF.

The V call is TRBV2, the J call TRBJ1-5; 8 bases align to TRBD1. Trimming took 5 bases from V and 4 from J; bases not matched to a gene: 4. The length of the CDR3 is 14 residues. Germline V CDR1 and CDR2: SNHLY, FYNNEI. The CDR3: CASSPTGENQPQHF. The CDR3, as DNA: TGTGCCAGCAGTCCGACAGGGGAGAATCAGCCCCAGCATTTT.

This chain uses TRBV19 with TRBJ2-5, with TRBD1 identical over 7 bases. V was pared by 4 bases and J by 11 bases, with 10 bases of the junction left unmatched. Germline V gene sequence: CDR1 LNHDA, CDR2 SQIVND (reference sequence). The CDR3 totals 13 residues. The CDR3 loop is CASSRMAGGLQYF. The DNA of the CDR3 is TGTGCCAGTAGTAGGATGGCAGGGGGTTTGCAGTACTTC.